This T cell receptor beta chain was identified during a study of Graves' ophthalmopathy and Graves' hyperthyroidism. The TCR beta CDR3 regions underwent amplification from RNA transcripts. First-round RT-PCR with HTBI primers preceded a second-round multiplex PCR. TCRdb analysed the multiplex PCR reads with MiXCR anew, one entry per CDR3 protein. The data show about 340,000 distinct CDR3 sequences, with 15% to 20% seen just once and roughly 12% held by the top ten. Reliance was placed on clinical symptoms, serum thyroxine, TRAb, thyroid ultrasound and orbital computed tomography for diagnosis. The CDR3 loop spans 15 amino acids. With V trimmed by 4 bases and J by 4 bases, 6 bases remained unmatched. Germline CDR1 reads MNHEY; CDR2 reads SVGEGT. This clonotype appeared many times.

The chain joins TRBV6-2 or TRBV6-3 to TRBJ2-5; 10 nucleotides align to TRBD1. The sample taken for sequencing was peripheral blood. This clonotype was obtained from an adult man with Graves' ophthalmopathy. The CDR3 loop reads CASSSSGTGVETQYF. CDR3 coding DNA: TGTGCCAGCAGTTCCTCCGGGACAGGGGTAGAGACCCAGTACTTC.